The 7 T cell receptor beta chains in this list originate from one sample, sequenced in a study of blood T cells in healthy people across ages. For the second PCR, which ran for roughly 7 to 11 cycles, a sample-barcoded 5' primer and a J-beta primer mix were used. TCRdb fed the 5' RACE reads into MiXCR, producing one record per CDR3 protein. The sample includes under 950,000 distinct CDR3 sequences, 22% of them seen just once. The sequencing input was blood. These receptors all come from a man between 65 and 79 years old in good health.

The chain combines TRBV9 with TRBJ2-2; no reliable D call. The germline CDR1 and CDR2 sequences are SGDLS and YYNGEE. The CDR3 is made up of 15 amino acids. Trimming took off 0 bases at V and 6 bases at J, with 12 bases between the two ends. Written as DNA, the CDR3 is TGTGCCAGCAGCGTAGCCGGGTTGGGCCCCGGGGAGCTGTTTTTT. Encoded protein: CASSVAGLGPGELFF.

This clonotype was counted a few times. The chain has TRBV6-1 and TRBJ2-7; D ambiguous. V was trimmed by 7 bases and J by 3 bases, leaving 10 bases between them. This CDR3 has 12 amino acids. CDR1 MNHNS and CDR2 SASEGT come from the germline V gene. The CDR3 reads CASIGLGYEQYF. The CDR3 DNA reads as TGTGCCAGCATAGGCTTAGGCTACGAGCAGTACTTC.

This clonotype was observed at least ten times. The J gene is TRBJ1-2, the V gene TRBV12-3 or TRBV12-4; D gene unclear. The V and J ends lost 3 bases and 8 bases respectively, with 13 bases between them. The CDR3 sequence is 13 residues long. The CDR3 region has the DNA TGTGCCAGCAGTTTCGGTCCCGGCCGCGGCTACACCTTC. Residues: CASSFGPGRGYTF.

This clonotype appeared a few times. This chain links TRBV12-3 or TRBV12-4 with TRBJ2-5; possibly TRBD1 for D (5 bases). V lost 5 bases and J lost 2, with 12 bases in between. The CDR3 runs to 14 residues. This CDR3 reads CASSPWGVQETQYF. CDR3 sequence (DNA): TGTGCCAGCAGTCCCTGGGGCGTACAAGAGACCCAGTACTTC.

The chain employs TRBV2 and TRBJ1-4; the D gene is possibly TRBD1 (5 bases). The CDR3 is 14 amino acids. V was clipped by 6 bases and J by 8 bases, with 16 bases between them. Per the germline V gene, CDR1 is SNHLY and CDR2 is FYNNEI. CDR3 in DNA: TGTGCCAGCAGGGTAGGGACCCGAAAGGAAAAACTGTTTTTT. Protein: CASRVGTRKEKLFF.

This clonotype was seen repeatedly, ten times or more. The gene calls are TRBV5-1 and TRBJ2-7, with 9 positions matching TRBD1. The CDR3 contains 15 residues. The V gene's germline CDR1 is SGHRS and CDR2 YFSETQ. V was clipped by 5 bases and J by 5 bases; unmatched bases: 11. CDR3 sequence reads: CASSSRTGGFDEQYF. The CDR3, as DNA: TGCGCCAGCAGTTCCCGAACAGGGGGCTTCGACGAGCAGTACTTC.

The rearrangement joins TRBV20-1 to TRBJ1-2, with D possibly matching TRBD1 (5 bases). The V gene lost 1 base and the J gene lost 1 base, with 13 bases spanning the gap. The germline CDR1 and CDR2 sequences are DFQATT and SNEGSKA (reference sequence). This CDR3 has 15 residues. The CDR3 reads CSARVGVRDNYGYTF. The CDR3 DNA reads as TGCAGTGCTAGAGTAGGTGTCAGGGATAACTATGGCTACACCTTC.